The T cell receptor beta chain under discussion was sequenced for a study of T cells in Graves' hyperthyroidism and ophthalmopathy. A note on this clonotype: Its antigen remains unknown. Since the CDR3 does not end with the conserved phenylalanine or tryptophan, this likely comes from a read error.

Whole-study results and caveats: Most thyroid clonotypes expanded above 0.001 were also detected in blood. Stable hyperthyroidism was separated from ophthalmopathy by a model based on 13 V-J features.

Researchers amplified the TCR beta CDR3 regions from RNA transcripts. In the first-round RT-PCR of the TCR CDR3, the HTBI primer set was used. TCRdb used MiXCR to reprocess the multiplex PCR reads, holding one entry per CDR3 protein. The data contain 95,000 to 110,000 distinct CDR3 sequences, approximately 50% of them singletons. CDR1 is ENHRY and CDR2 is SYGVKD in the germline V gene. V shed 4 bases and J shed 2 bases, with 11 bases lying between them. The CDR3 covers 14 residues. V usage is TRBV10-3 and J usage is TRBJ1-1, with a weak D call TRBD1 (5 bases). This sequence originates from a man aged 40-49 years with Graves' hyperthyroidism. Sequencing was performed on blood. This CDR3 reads CAISGVQGNTEAFL. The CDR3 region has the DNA TGTGCCATCAGTGGCGTCCAGGGAAACACTGAAGCTTTCCTT.